The 7 T cell receptor beta chains presented below share a single source sample, sequenced in a study of identical twins. MiXCR, applied by TCRdb to the 5' RACE reads, yields one record per CDR3 protein. Among about 480,000 distinct CDR3 sequences listed, 11% to 15% were seen once. These data were likewise used in another study, on yellow fever vaccine responses in identical twins.

Sequencing used CD4+ T cells sorted from blood. The receptor source for this set is a woman aged 18-29 years in good health.

The V and J genes are TRBV6-5 and TRBJ1-5; D not certain. The CDR3 spans 14 residues. Germline CDR1 reads MNHEY; CDR2 reads SVGAGI. V dropped 3 bases and J dropped 5 bases, with 11 bases sitting between them. DNA of the CDR3: TGTGCCAGCAGTTATCGGGGATCGGATCAGCCCCAGCATTTT. This encodes CASSYRGSDQPQHF.

This clonotype has only a few counts. This chain joins TRBV20-1 and TRBJ2-7; 7 bases are a match to TRBD2. This CDR3 has 15 amino acids. Germline V lookup: CDR1 DFQATT, CDR2 SNEGSKA (reference sequence). V dropped 3 bases and J dropped 2; count of bases not matched to a gene: 10. In nucleotides, the CDR3 is TGCAGTGCTAGCGGCCACCGGGACTACCCCTACGAGCAGTACTTC. Its protein is CSASGHRDYPYEQYF.

This clonotype was detected ten times or more. V and J are TRBV29-1 and TRBJ1-1, with a tentative D call TRBD1 (5 bases). The ends were cut back, 7 bases at V and 11 bases at J, with 17 bases in the middle. Germline values: CDR1 SQVTM, CDR2 ANQGSEA. The CDR3 extends over 11 amino acids. The CDR3 loop reads CSALFREDAFF. For the CDR3, the DNA is TGCAGCGCTCTCTTCAGGGAGGACGCTTTCTTT.

This clonotype has just one count. V and J are TRBV18 and TRBJ2-3; D remains unclear. In germline, CDR1 is KGHSH, CDR2 LQKENI. V dropped 1 base and J dropped 2 bases, with 16 bases sitting between them. CDR3 length equals 17 residues. The CDR3 coding sequence is TGTGCCAGCTCACCACGCGAGAGATTGAGCCCCACAGATACGCAGTATTTT. Its translation: CASSPRERLSPTDTQYF.

In its sample, this clonotype was seen many times. The chain uses TRBV12-3 or TRBV12-4 and TRBJ2-2; 9 positions agree with TRBD2. V trimming: 2 bases; J trimming: 5 bases; junction bases outside the gene matches: 3. The CDR3 contains 15 residues. The CDR3 reads CASSLRTSVTGELFF. CDR3 sequence (DNA): TGTGCCAGCAGTTTACGGACTAGCGTGACCGGGGAGCTGTTTTTT.

The chain carries TRBV25-1 and TRBJ2-3, with 9 bases that match TRBD2. Germline CDR1 is MGHDK and CDR2 is SYGVNS. CDR3 length: 17 residues. The V and J ends lost 4 bases and 3 bases, in that order; junction bases with no gene match: 11. This CDR3 is CASSVLSSGMKTDTQYF. CDR3 DNA: TGTGCCAGCAGTGTGCTCTCTAGCGGGATGAAGACAGATACGCAGTATTTT.

The chain uses TRBV28 and TRBJ2-7, with 8 positions matching TRBD1. This CDR3 is 14 amino acids long. Germline V gene data show CDR1 as MDHEN and CDR2 as SYDVKM. V gave up 7 bases and J gave up 7 bases; unmatched junction bases: 12. The CDR3 is CASIDAGGRGEQYF. Here the CDR3 DNA reads TGTGCCAGCATAGACGCAGGGGGCCGGGGGGAGCAGTACTTC.